This TCR beta chain was documented in a study of blood T cell repertoires in COVID-19. The repertoire was sequenced with immunoSEQ multiplex PCR; TCRdb's copy has only in-frame clones and lacks some. The sample records around 58,000 clones, roughly 89% being singletons. The sample comprised peripheral blood. This TCR derives from a man aged 55 to 69 with active COVID-19.

CDR3 loop: CASSLWGQGFRELFF. In DNA, the CDR3 is TGCGCCAGCAGCTTGTGGGGACAGGGGTTCCGGGAGCTGTTTTTT. The chain has TRBV5-1 and TRBJ2-2; 10 nucleotides align to TRBD1. The CDR3 covers 15 residues. V dropped 1 base and J dropped 9; count of bases not matched to a gene: 6. From germline, CDR1 is SGHRS and CDR2 YFSETQ.